The 28 T cell receptor beta chains below come from one sample, sequenced in a study of cytomegalovirus exposure and HLA in healthy donors. The PCR had 60 Vbeta and 13 Jbeta primers. The method was immunoSEQ multiplex PCR; TCRdb's version includes in-frame clones alone and lacks a portion of them. The table records about 90,000 clones, over 70% of them present only once. Sequencing was performed on PBMCs. All receptors come from a man aged 25 to 40 in good health and CMV-seropositive.

The rearrangement uses TRBV19 and TRBJ2-5; weak D call: TRBD1 (6 bases). V dropped 4 bases and J dropped 1 base, with 16 bases sitting between them. From germline, CDR1 is LNHDA and CDR2 SQIVND (reference sequence). The CDR3 runs to 16 residues. Here the CDR3 DNA reads TGTGCCAGTAGTAATCCCTCTAGGACAGCCCAAGAGACCCAGTACTTC. Its protein product is CASSNPSRTAQETQYF.

This clone was counted between two and nine times. This chain uses TRBV5-1 with TRBJ1-1, with 7 bases fitting TRBD1. J gave up 2 bases and V 4 bases, and 5 bases lay outside the gene matches. Germline CDR1 is SGHRS and CDR2 is YFSETQ. This CDR3 spans 14 amino acids. CDR3 amino acids: CASSRDRVNTEAFF. The DNA of the CDR3 is TGCGCCAGCAGCCGGGACAGAGTAAACACTGAAGCTTTCTTT. Full variable domain (outside the CDR3, taken from reference TRBV5-1 and TRBJ1-1): KAGVTQTPRYLIKTRGQQVTLSCSPISGHRSVSWYQQTPGQGLQFLFEYFSETQRNKGNFPGRFSGRQFSNSRSEMNVSTLELGDSALYLCASSRDRVNTEAFFGQGTRLTVV.

The V call is TRBV6-4, the J call TRBJ2-4; 8 bases agree with TRBD2. The J segment lost 8 bases and the V segment lost 0 bases, leaving 9 bases of the junction unmatched. The germline gives CDR1 MRHNA, CDR2 SNTAGT. The CDR3 length is 16 residues. This CDR3 is CASSDSKSSGGDIQYF. The CDR3 nucleotides are TGTGCCAGCAGTGACTCGAAATCCAGCGGGGGAGACATTCAGTACTTC.

This clone was detected a few times. The genes are TRBV20-1 and TRBJ1-1, with TRBD1 as a possible D gene (6 bases). CDR3 length: 11 residues. Trimming removed 3 bases from V and 8 bases from J, with 10 bases in between. CDR1 and CDR2 from the germline V gene are DFQATT and SNEGSKA (reference sequence). The CDR3 region is CSARQGREAFF. As DNA, the CDR3 is TGCAGTGCTAGGCAGGGGCGCGAAGCTTTCTTT.

In its sample, this clone was seen a few times. The genes are TRBV30 and TRBJ2-1; no definite D call. CDR1 and CDR2 (germline): GTSNPN, SVGIG (reference sequence). V was pared by 0 bases and J by 14 bases, with 14 bases between. The CDR3 consists of 12 residues. The CDR3 loop reads CAWSVQNGEEFF. DNA of the CDR3: TGTGCCTGGAGTGTCCAGAATGGAGAGGAGTTCTTC.

This clone came up a few times. V usage is TRBV7-3 and J usage is TRBJ2-1, with D uncertain. Trimming removed 2 bases at V and 5 bases at J, with 7 bases between. The germline V gene encodes CDR1 SGHTA and CDR2 FQGTGA. The length of the CDR3 is 13 residues. Written as DNA, the CDR3 is TGTGCCAGCAGCTTATCTGGAGACAATGAGCAGTTCTTC. As protein: CASSLSGDNEQFF.

This clone was counted only a few times. The rearrangement joins TRBV7-2 to TRBJ2-3; 11 bases are a match to TRBD2. The junction had 1 base not matched to a gene; V was cut back by 1 base and J by 4 bases. CDR1 and CDR2 from the germline V gene are SGHTA and FQGNSA. The CDR3 is 15 amino acids. The CDR3 DNA reads as TGTGCCAGCAGCTTAGATAGCGGGGGGGCAGATACGCAGTATTTT. It specifies CASSLDSGGADTQYF.

The V call is TRBV5-6, the J call TRBJ2-4; D perhaps matches TRBD1 (6 bases). Germline V gene lookup returns CDR1 SGHDT and CDR2 YYEEEE. V was pared by 2 bases and J by 12 bases, with 21 bases between. The CDR3 extends over 15 amino acids. The CDR3 sequence is CASSLWQGLRRGQYF. The CDR3 nucleotides read TGTGCCAGCAGCTTATGGCAGGGGTTACGCCGGGGTCAGTACTTC.

The chain links TRBV6-6 to TRBJ2-3; 7 bases match TRBD2. This CDR3 contains 16 residues. V lost 7 bases to trimming and J lost 4 bases; unmatched junction nucleotides: 14. Germline V gives CDR1 MNHNY, CDR2 SVGAGI (reference sequence). This CDR3 reads CASTEKGGRGADTQYF. CDR3 coding DNA: TGTGCCAGCACCGAGAAGGGCGGGAGAGGGGCAGATACGCAGTATTTT.

The genes are TRBV19 and TRBJ2-3; TRBD2 matches 10 bases. The length of the CDR3 is 16 residues. CDR1 and CDR2 from the germline V gene are LNHDA and SQIVND (reference sequence). After removal of 6 bases from V and 7 bases from J, the junction contained 13 bases not matched to a gene. Written as DNA, the CDR3 is TGTGCCAGTAGCCGCGGAGGGAGCGGGGGGGTATATACGCAGTATTTT. It specifies CASSRGGSGGVYTQYF. The variable domain in full, with the rest retrieved from reference TRBV19 and TRBJ2-3, is DGGITQSPKYLFRKEGQNVTLSCEQNLNHDAMYWYRQDPGQGLRLIYYSQIVNDFQKGDIAEGYSVSREKKESFPLTVTSAQKNPTAFYLCASSRGGSGGVYTQYFGPGTRLTVL.

The V and J genes are TRBV27 and TRBJ1-4; D is ambiguous. The CDR3 is made up of 15 amino acids. The germline V gene encodes CDR1 MNHEY and CDR2 SMNVEV (reference sequence). With 5 bases removed from V and 0 bases from J, the gap between germline ends came to 10 bases. The CDR3 nucleotides read TGTGCCAGCAGTCCCCGGTTTGCAACTAATGAAAAACTGTTTTTT. Its translation: CASSPRFATNEKLFF.

The DNA of the CDR3 is TGTGCCAGCAACGATCCGGAGTCCGAGCAGTACTTC. This sequence encodes CASNDPESEQYF. The rearrangement links TRBV6-1 to TRBJ2-7; D is unclear. This CDR3 region has 12 residues. V gave up 7 bases and J gave up 6 bases, with 13 bases separating them. Germline V gene data show CDR1 as MNHNS and CDR2 as SASEGT.

V is TRBV27 and J is TRBJ2-3; D perhaps matches TRBD1 (5 bases). V was shortened by 4 bases and J by 3 bases, with 11 bases between the two germline ends. There are 14 residues in the CDR3. CDR1 MNHEY and CDR2 SMNVEV come from the germline V gene (reference sequence). The DNA for the CDR3 is TGTGCCAGCAGTTATGCAGGGCCGACAGATACGCAGTATTTT. This translates into CASSYAGPTDTQYF.

This chain links TRBV6-1 with TRBJ2-7; perhaps TRBD2 as D (6 bases). Trimming pared 8 bases from V and 7 bases from J, leaving 21 bases between. Germline CDR1 is MNHNS and CDR2 is SASEGT. The CDR3 sequence is 14 residues long. CDR3 nucleotides: TGTGCCAGCGCCGAGGGAACCCGGGGGTGGGAGCAGTACTTC. As protein: CASAEGTRGWEQYF.

This chain uses TRBV4-3 with TRBJ1-1, with a weak D call TRBD1 (5 bases). V shed 3 bases and J shed 8 bases, with 16 bases lying between them. Per germline, CDR1 LGHNA and CDR2 YSLEER. CDR3 size: 14 residues. CDR3 sequence reads: CASSHQPGGSEAFF. The CDR3 bases are TGCGCCAGCAGCCATCAACCGGGGGGGTCCGAAGCTTTCTTT.

This clone was detected ten times or more. The chain recombines TRBV6-5 with TRBJ1-1, with a possible D match to TRBD1 (5 bases). Germline CDR1 reads MNHEY; CDR2 reads SVGAGI. V shed 5 bases and J shed 4 bases, with 11 bases lying between them. The CDR3 consists of 13 residues. CDR3 sequence reads: CASSVGHFTEAFF. Written as DNA, the CDR3 is TGTGCCAGCAGTGTAGGACATTTCACTGAAGCTTTCTTT.

The chain couples TRBV7-9 to TRBJ2-1, with 8 bases that match TRBD1. The germline gives CDR1 SEHNR, CDR2 FQNEAQ (reference sequence). The ends lost 2 bases at V and 8 bases at J; junction bases unmatched: 11. The CDR3 loop spans 16 amino acids. CDR3 sequence reads: CASSLTTGTGEDEQFF. The CDR3 DNA reads TGTGCCAGCAGCTTAACTACTGGGACAGGCGAAGATGAGCAGTTCTTC. Based on the CDR3 plus reference TRBV7-9 and TRBJ2-1, the full variable domain is DTGVSQNPRHKITKRGQNVTFRCDPISEHNRLYWYRQTLGQGPEFLTYFQNEAQLEKSRLLSDRFSAERPKGSFSTLEIQRTEQGDSAMYLCASSLTTGTGEDEQFFGPGTRLTVL.

This chain joins TRBV7-2 and TRBJ2-3, with D perhaps matching TRBD1 (6 bases). Trimming shortened V by 3 bases and J by 2 bases, and 15 bases separated the two germline ends. Per germline, CDR1 SGHTA and CDR2 FQGNSA. This CDR3 is 16 amino acids long. CDR3 in amino acids: CASSFGEDRYTDTQYF. The CDR3 coding sequence is TGTGCCAGCAGCTTTGGGGAAGACAGGTACACAGATACGCAGTATTTT.

For the CDR3, the DNA is TGCGCCAGCAGCTGGCTCCAGGGGCCGTACGAGCAGTACTTC. This translates into CASSWLQGPYEQYF. V is TRBV5-1 and J is TRBJ2-7; D is perhaps TRBD1 (6 bases). This CDR3 contains 14 residues. Germline assignment: CDR1 SGHRS and CDR2 YFSETQ. With 3 bases removed from V and 4 bases from J, the gap between germline ends came to 14 bases.

The sample holds one count of this clone. This chain connects TRBV5-1 to TRBJ1-3; 10 bases match TRBD1. Germline CDR1 reads SGHRS; CDR2 reads YFSETQ. Trimming removed 4 bases from V and 4 bases from J; junction bases left unmatched: 11. CDR3 length: 17 residues. The CDR3 reads CASSPVTGGNVGNTIYF. CDR3 bases: TGCGCCAGCAGCCCAGTGACAGGGGGCAATGTAGGAAACACCATATATTTT.

The chain couples TRBV4-1 to TRBJ2-7; the D gene is possibly TRBD1 (5 bases). Germline CDR1 reads MGHRA; CDR2 reads YSYEKL. The CDR3 loop spans 13 amino acids. V gave up 0 bases and J gave up 5 bases, with 8 bases separating them. CDR3 coding DNA: TGCGCCAGCAGCCAAGACAGGGCCGACGAGCAGTACTTC. Its translation: CASSQDRADEQYF.

The chain links TRBV5-1 to TRBJ2-5; weak D call: TRBD1 (5 bases). The CDR3 extends over 14 amino acids. Germline assignment: CDR1 SGHRS and CDR2 YFSETQ. Trimming shortened V by 4 bases and J by 2 bases, and 12 bases separated the two germline ends. DNA of the CDR3: TGCGCCAGCAGCACCCAGACAGCTCAAGAGACCCAGTACTTC. It specifies CASSTQTAQETQYF.

V usage is TRBV28 and J usage is TRBJ1-1; weak D call: TRBD1 (6 bases). With 5 bases removed from V and 5 bases from J, the gap between germline ends came to 15 bases. Germline V gene sequence: CDR1 MDHEN, CDR2 SYDVKM. The CDR3 loop spans 14 amino acids. The CDR3 is CASSPPVRGTEAFF. In DNA form, the CDR3 reads TGTGCCAGCAGTCCCCCAGTCAGGGGTACTGAAGCTTTCTTT. Full variable domain (outside the CDR3, taken from reference TRBV28 and TRBJ1-1): DVKVTQSSRYLVKRTGEKVFLECVQDMDHENMFWYRQDPGLGLRLIYFSYDVKMKEKGDIPEGYSVSREKKERFSLILESASTNQTSMYLCASSPPVRGTEAFFGQGTRLTVV.

This clone was seen a few times. This chain connects TRBV5-4 to TRBJ2-7, with 8 nucleotides matching TRBD1. With V trimmed by 1 base and J by 3 bases, 9 bases remained unmatched. The CDR3 runs 16 residues. The germline V gene encodes CDR1 SGHNT and CDR2 YYREEE (reference sequence). CDR3 loop: CASSLSLDRDFYEQYF. In nucleotides, the CDR3 is TGTGCCAGCAGCTTGAGCCTGGACAGGGATTTCTACGAGCAGTACTTC.

The V and J genes are TRBV10-3 and TRBJ2-1; the match to TRBD2 covers 10 bases. Germline V gene sequence: CDR1 ENHRY, CDR2 SYGVKD. The V segment lost 7 bases and the J segment 8 bases; nucleotides outside the gene matches: 5. The CDR3 is 13 amino acids. CDR3 sequence reads: CAITSGSNDEQFF. The DNA for the CDR3 is TGTGCCATCACTAGCGGGAGTAACGATGAGCAGTTCTTC.

The chain recombines TRBV29-1 with TRBJ1-5, with D possibly TRBD1 on 6 matching bases. Trimming stripped 8 bases from V and 6 bases from J, with 14 bases between. The CDR3 has 12 amino acids. Germline loops: CDR1 SQVTM, CDR2 ANQGSEA. CDR3 sequence reads: CSPRGGTQPQHF. CDR3 bases: TGCAGCCCGAGAGGGGGTACTCAGCCCCAGCATTTT.

The V gene is TRBV7-2, the J gene TRBJ2-7; D is perhaps TRBD2 (7 bases). The germline V gene encodes CDR1 SGHTA and CDR2 FQGNSA. Trimming left V 5 bases short and J 2 bases short, with 13 bases between. The CDR3 sequence is 14 residues long. The CDR3 nucleotides read TGTGCCAGCAGCGCGCGGGGGCCCCCCTACGAGCAGTACTTC. It specifies CASSARGPPYEQYF.

The J gene is TRBJ2-5, the V gene TRBV5-1; no reliable D call. The CDR3 has 13 residues. With 0 bases removed from V and 3 bases from J, the gap between germline ends came to 6 bases. Germline V gene lookup returns CDR1 SGHRS and CDR2 YFSETQ. The CDR3 sequence: CASSLGLEETQYF. In DNA form, the CDR3 reads TGCGCCAGCAGCTTGGGGCTAGAAGAGACCCAGTACTTC.